This T cell receptor (beta chain) was sequenced in a study of blood T cells in healthy people across ages. Trimming cost V 5 bases and J 4 bases; bases outside gene matches: 6. The CDR3 loop spans 14 amino acids. CDR1 SQVTM and CDR2 ANQGSEA come from the germline V gene. General study results and limits: TCR beta diversity, measured per million T cells, fell in a roughly linear way with age.

The authors ran a second PCR of roughly 6 to 12 cycles using a sample-barcoded 5' primer and a J-beta primer mix. Every cDNA was tagged by a template-switch adaptor with 12 random nucleotides. From the 5' RACE reads, TCRdb called clonotypes with MiXCR, one entry per CDR3 protein. The profile shows some 1.5 million distinct CDR3 sequences, roughly two fifths of them singletons. Each donor supplied approximately 10 milliliters of peripheral blood. A note on this clonotype: The antigen remains unidentified.

This clonotype was sampled from a woman aged 18-29 years in good health. The sample comprised blood. This chain uses TRBV29-1 with TRBJ1-5; TRBD1 matches 9 bases. The chain's CDR3 is CSVRTGGRNQPQHF. The CDR3 nucleotides read TGCAGCGTTCGCACAGGGGGCCGAAATCAGCCCCAGCATTTT.